This is a list of T cell receptor beta chains from one sample in a study of tumour-infiltrating T cells in Burkitt lymphoma. Profiled with immunoSEQ multiplex PCR; TCRdb holds only in-frame clones, not every one. In the table there are 43,000 or so clones, around 31% of which are singletons. The sequencing sample was made of tumor tissue. The receptor set was obtained from a human donor with Burkitt lymphoma. Each CDR3 is given with its conserved first and last residue. The D gene is left open where the match is weak. Rows may omit the clone size; those that give it use once, few, many or a size class.

few | TRBJ1-2 | . | TRBV29-1 | TGCAGCGTGCGGGACGGCATTACCTATGGCTACACCTTC | CSVRDGITYGYTF
. | TRBJ2-2 | . | TRBV4-1 | TGCGCCAGCAGCCAAGCTCGGAGCCTGAACACCGGGGAGCTGTTTTTT | CASSQARSLNTGELFF
. | TRBJ1-4 | TRBD1 | TRBV9 | TGTGCCAGCAGCGCATCCGGGACAGGGGGCTTTTATGAAAAACTGTTTTTT | CASSASGTGGFYEKLFF
few | TRBJ1-2 | . | TRBV18 | TGTGCCAGCTCACCCGAGAAGAACTATGGCTACACCTTC | CASSPEKNYGYTF
. | TRBJ1-5 | . | TRBV7-2 | TGTGCCAGCAGCCCCCAGGGTGGAGGCAATCAGCCCCAGCATTTT | CASSPQGGGNQPQHF
. | TRBJ2-3 | TRBD2 | TRBV6-1 | TGTGCCGGGGGGACTAGCGGGGGAAGCACAGATACGCAGTATTTT | CAGGTSGGSTDTQYF
. | TRBJ2-4 | . | TRBV4-2 | TGTGCCAGCAGCCTTCGGAGGAGACAGACAAACATTCAGTACTTC | CASSLRRRQTNIQYF
few | TRBJ1-4 | . | TRBV7-9 | TGTGCCAGCAGTTTGACGACAACTAATGAAAAACTGTTTTTT | CASSLTTTNEKLFF
. | TRBJ1-1 | . | TRBV19 | TGTGCCAGTAGTAGCGATGGGGGCTTTGGAACTGAAGCTTTCTTT | CASSSDGGFGTEAFF
. | TRBJ2-2 | . | TRBV6-1 | TGTGCCAGCGGCCCGGGACCCTACACCGGGGAGCTGTTTTTT | CASGPGPYTGELFF
. | TRBJ2-1 | TRBD2 | TRBV4-1 | TGCGCCAGCAGCCAAGGTCGGACTAGCGGGGTCAATGAGCAGTTCTTC | CASSQGRTSGVNEQFF
. | TRBJ1-2 | . | TRBV2 | TGTGCCAGCAGTGAGTCCAGCACTGGCTATGGCTACACCTTC | CASSESSTGYGYTF
once | TRBJ2-3 | . | TRBV29-1 | TGCAGCGTTGAAGATTGGAGGGGGGTCACAGATACGCAGTATTTT | CSVEDWRGVTDTQYF
few | TRBJ1-4 | . | TRBV13 | TGTGCCAGCAGCCTACGCCTCATGGATCCCGAAAAACTGTTTTTT | CASSLRLMDPEKLFF
. | TRBJ1-2 | TRBD1 | TRBV19 | TGTGCCAGTTCTGACAGGGATAGGGGCTACACCTTC | CASSDRDRGYTF
. | TRBJ2-7 | . | TRBV6-5 | TGTGCCAGCAGAAAGCCGGGGCCGGGAGAGCAGTACTTC | CASRKPGPGEQYF
few | TRBJ2-7 | TRBD1 | TRBV5-4 | TGTGCCAGCAGCTCACGGACAGGGGATGGCGAGCAGTACTTC | CASSSRTGDGEQYF
. | TRBJ1-5 | . | TRBV6-1 | TGTGCCAGCAGTACCGGGGGCAACCAGCATTTT | CASSTGGNQHF
. | TRBJ2-6 | . | TRBV18 | TGTGCCAGCTCACCACGAGGGGCTGGGGCCAACGTCCTGACTTTC | CASSPRGAGANVLTF
. | TRBJ1-2 | . | TRBV29-1 | TGCAGCGTCGTAAAGGAGGGTGCGAAAGGCTACACCTTC | CSVVKEGAKGYTF
. | TRBJ1-1 | . | TRBV29-1 | TGCAGCGTCTCAGGGTTAAACACTGAAGCTTTCTTT | CSVSGLNTEAFF
few | TRBJ2-5 | . | TRBV27 | TGTGCCAGCAGTTTATCGGTCGTCGGGAACATACAAGAGACCCAGTACTTC | CASSLSVVGNIQETQYF
few | TRBJ1-1 | . | TRBV6-1 | TGTGCCAGCCTCCCTCTCGGGGGCGGCACTGAAGCTTTCTTT | CASLPLGGGTEAFF
. | TRBJ1-2 | . | TRBV7-8 | TGTGCCAGCAGCTTAGACGGCTACAGGGCGGTAGGCTACACCTTC | CASSLDGYRAVGYTF
. | TRBJ1-3 | . | TRBV6-6 | TGTGCCAGCAGTTCTTGGGCTCTGGGCCATGGAAACACCATATATTTT | CASSSWALGHGNTIYF
. | TRBJ2-1 | . | TRBV2 | TGTGCCAGCAGTGATGGGCGAGCGGCTGAGCAGTTCTTC | CASSDGRAAEQFF
. | TRBJ1-2 | TRBD1 | TRBV4-3 | TGCGCCAGCAGCCAGGACAGGGGGCGGTTTTTTGGCTACACCTTC | CASSQDRGRFFGYTF
few | TRBJ2-2 | . | TRBV30 | TGTGCCTGGAGTGTAGGGGCCGGGGAGCTGTTTTTT | CAWSVGAGELFF
. | TRBJ2-7 | TRBD1 | TRBV29-1 | TGCAGCGCCTGGGACAGAGCAGATTACGAGCAGTACTTC | CSAWDRADYEQYF
. | TRBJ2-1 | . | TRBV4-3 | TGCGCCAGCAGCCAAGATTACAGAAATGAGCAGTTCTTC | CASSQDYRNEQFF
few | TRBJ2-4 | . | TRBV7-9 | TGTGCCAGCAGCCGCGGAGAGACAGAGAGGGGGTACTTC | CASSRGETERGYF
few | TRBJ2-7 | . | TRBV5-1 | TGCGCCAGCTCCTTTCCTTCCCGGGGCGCCATGATGGAGCAGTACTTC | CASSFPSRGAMMEQYF
few | TRBJ2-1 | . | TRBV2 | TGTGCCAGCAGTTGGGGCAGGGGGGGCAATGAGCAGTTCTTC | CASSWGRGGNEQFF
few | TRBJ2-2 | . | TRBV10-3 | TGTGCCATCAGTTCCGGGCCCCGGACCGGCGGGGAGCTGTTTTTT | CAISSGPRTGGELFF
. | TRBJ2-5 | . | TRBV4-1 | TGCGCCAGCAGCCAGGCTCTTGGGGGGGAGACCCAGTACTTC | CASSQALGGETQYF
. | TRBJ1-1 | TRBD1 | TRBV6-6 | TGTGCCAGCAGTTACAAGACAGGGTGGACTGAAGCTTTCTTT | CASSYKTGWTEAFF
few | TRBJ2-3 | TRBD2 | TRBV9 | TGTGCCAGCAGCGCTAGCGGGGGGGCTGGAGATACGCAGTATTTT | CASSASGGAGDTQYF
few | TRBJ2-7 | TRBD2 | TRBV15 | TGTGCCACCAGCAGAGGGGGGGAGGGCTACGAGCAGTACTTC | CATSRGGEGYEQYF
. | TRBJ2-3 | TRBD2 | TRBV5-1 | TGCGCCAGCAGCTTGGACCCTAGCGGGGGAGGAACAGATACGCAGTATTTT | CASSLDPSGGGTDTQYF
. | TRBJ2-5 | . | TRBV7-8 | TGTGCCAGCAGTAGGGGGAGAACGGGTCAAGAGACCCAGTACTTC | CASSRGRTGQETQYF
. | TRBJ1-3 | TRBD1 | TRBV19 | TGTGCCAGTAGTTCGCACGACAGGGGGCCTGGAAACACCATATATTTT | CASSSHDRGPGNTIYF
few | TRBJ1-2 | . | TRBV5-6 | TGTGCCAGCAGCTTGGGTCAGGGCAACTATGGCTACACCTTC | CASSLGQGNYGYTF
. | TRBJ2-7 | . | TRBV5-1 | TGCGCCAGCAGCTTGTGGGGAGACGAGCAGTACTTC | CASSLWGDEQYF
. | TRBJ1-5 | TRBD1 | TRBV10-3 | TGTGCCATCCAGGACAGGGATAAGAATCAGCCCCAGCATTTT | CAIQDRDKNQPQHF
. | TRBJ2-1 | TRBD2 | TRBV7-7 | TGTGCCAGCAGCCCGAAGATCGGCGGGGGTTACAATGAGCAGTTCTTC | CASSPKIGGGYNEQFF
. | TRBJ2-5 | . | TRBV4-3 | TGCGCCAGCAGCCCCTCGACCGGGTTCCAAGAGACCCAGTACTTC | CASSPSTGFQETQYF
. | TRBJ2-4 | . | TRBV27 | TGTGCCAGCAGCGTGGCAGGGAAAGTAGCCAAAAACATTCAGTACTTC | CASSVAGKVAKNIQYF